This TCR beta chain was sequenced in a study of T cell responses to AZD1222 COVID-19 vaccine. About this clone itself: Its specificity is unknown.

Study-level results: White British donors predominated, females outnumbered males, and clonal diversity was possibly underestimated. Without day 14 samples, only post-peak T cell repertoires were studied.

Clones were read by immunoSEQ multiplex PCR, and TCRdb kept only the in-frame ones, dropping some. Of approximately 89,000 clones in the sample, roughly 90% were seen once. V lost 6 bases to trimming and J lost 1 base, with 9 bases between them. Germline V gene sequence: CDR1 ENHRY, CDR2 SYGVKD. The CDR3 has 13 amino acids. The rearrangement joins TRBV10-3 to TRBJ1-1, with a tentative D call TRBD1 (5 bases). This specimen was peripheral blood, taken on day 0 of AZD1222 vaccination. This sequence was found in an adult in good health. CDR3 bases: TGTGCCATCAGAAGGGGTGGGAACACTGAAGCTTTCTTT. This gives the protein CAIRRGGNTEAFF.